This T cell receptor (beta chain) emerged from a study of shared clonotypes between healthy human individuals. There are 14 residues in the CDR3. Trimming took 7 bases from V and 9 from J; bases not matched to a gene: 12. Germline values: CDR1 WNHNN, CDR2 SYGVQD (reference sequence). The DNA input per sorted-subset replicate PCR was roughly 210 ng, corresponding to roughly 30,000 T cell genomes. Profiling relied on immunoSEQ multiplex PCR, and the TCRdb table lists in-frame clones only, not all of them. The data hold approximately 2.1 million clones, with 85% to 95% observed a single time. Sequencing used naive CD4+ T cells from PBMCs. Sample subset: CD45RA+ positively selected. The chain is built from TRBV10-1 and TRBJ2-1, with 7 positions matching TRBD2. The receptor was isolated from a man in his late teens or twenties in good health. Some clones in this sample may be carry-over from other donors' samples. The CDR3 reads CASTPRLAGAEQFF. The CDR3 bases are TGCGCCAGCACACCCAGACTAGCCGGGGCTGAGCAGTTCTTC.